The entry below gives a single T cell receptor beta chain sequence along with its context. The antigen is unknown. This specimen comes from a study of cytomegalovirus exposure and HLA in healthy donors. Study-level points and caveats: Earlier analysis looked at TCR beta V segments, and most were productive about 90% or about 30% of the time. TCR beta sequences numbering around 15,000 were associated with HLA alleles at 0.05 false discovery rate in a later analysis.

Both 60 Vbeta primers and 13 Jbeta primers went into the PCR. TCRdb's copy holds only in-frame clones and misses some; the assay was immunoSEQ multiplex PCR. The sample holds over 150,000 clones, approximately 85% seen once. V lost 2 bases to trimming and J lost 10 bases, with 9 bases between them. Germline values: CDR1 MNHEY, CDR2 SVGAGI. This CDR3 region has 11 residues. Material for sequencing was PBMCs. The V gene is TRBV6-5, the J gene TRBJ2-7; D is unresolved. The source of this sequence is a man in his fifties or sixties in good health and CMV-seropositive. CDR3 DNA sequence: TGTGCCAGCAGTTACAACAGCTTTCAGTACTTC. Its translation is CASSYNSFQYF.